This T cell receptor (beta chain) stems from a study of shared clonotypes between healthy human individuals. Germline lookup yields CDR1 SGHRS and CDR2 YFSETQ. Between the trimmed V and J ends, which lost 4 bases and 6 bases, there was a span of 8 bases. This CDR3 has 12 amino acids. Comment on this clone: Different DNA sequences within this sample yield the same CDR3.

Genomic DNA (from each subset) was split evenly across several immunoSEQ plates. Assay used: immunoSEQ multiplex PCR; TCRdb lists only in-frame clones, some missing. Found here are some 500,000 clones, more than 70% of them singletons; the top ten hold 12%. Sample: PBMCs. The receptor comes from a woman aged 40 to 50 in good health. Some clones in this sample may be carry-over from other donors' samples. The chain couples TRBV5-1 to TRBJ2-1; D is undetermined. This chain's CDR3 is CASSLSRNEQFF. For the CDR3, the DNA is TGCGCCAGCAGCCTTAGCCGCAATGAGCAGTTCTTC.